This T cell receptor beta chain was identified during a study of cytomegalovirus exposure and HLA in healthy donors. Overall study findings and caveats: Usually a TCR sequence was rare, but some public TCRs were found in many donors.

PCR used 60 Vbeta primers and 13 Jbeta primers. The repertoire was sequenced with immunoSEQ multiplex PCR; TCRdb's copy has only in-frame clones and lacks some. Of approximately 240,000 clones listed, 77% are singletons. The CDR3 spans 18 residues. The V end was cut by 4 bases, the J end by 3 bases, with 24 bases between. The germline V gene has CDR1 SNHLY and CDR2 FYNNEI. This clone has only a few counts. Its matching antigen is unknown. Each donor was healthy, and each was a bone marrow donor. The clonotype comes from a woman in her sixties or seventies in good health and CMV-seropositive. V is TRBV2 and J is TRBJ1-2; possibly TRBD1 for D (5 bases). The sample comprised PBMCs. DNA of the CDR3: TGTGCCAGCAGTGGAAAGCCGGTGGGGCAACCTAGCGACTATGGCTACACCTTC. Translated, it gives CASSGKPVGQPSDYGYTF. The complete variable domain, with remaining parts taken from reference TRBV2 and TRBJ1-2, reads EPEVTQTPSHQVTQMGQEVILRCVPISNHLYFYWYRQILGQKVEFLVSFYNNEISEKSEIFDDQFSVERPDGSNFTLKIRSTKLEDSAMYFCASSGKPVGQPSDYGYTFGSGTRLTVV.